The clone carrying this TCR beta chain has only a few counts. As originally analysed: Scientists estimated how many nucleated cells there were by amplifying reference gene primers. Assay: immunoSEQ multiplex PCR; the TCRdb copy retains only in-frame clones and omits some. For V, J and clone size, that table is used; D and trimming come from the DNA. The data show 180,000 or so clones, around 86% seen once. The data were taken from a study of blood T cell repertoires in COVID-19. About the study: There were acute and convalescent COVID-19 samples, and they came from the United States, Italy and Spain. PBMCs, B-cell-depleted T cells, or T cells were the source of the cDNA or gDNA that made up the material.

With V trimmed by 6 bases and J by 4 bases, 8 bases remained unmatched. Germline CDR1 and CDR2: MRHNA and SNTAGT. The CDR3 spans 15 residues. Input material: peripheral blood. The source is a man younger than 35 with acute or convalescent COVID-19. This chain uses TRBV6-4 with TRBJ2-3; 9 bases match TRBD2. In DNA, the CDR3 is TGTGCCAGCAGAACTTCAGCGGGGGGTGCAGATACGCAGTATTTT. This codes for CASRTSAGGADTQYF.